The table lists the clone carrying this TCR beta chain with a few counts. The data originate from a study of CD8 T cells in ankylosing spondylitis. MiXCR, run by TCRdb on the 5' RACE reads, gives a single entry per CDR3 protein. Of 50,000 to 75,000 distinct CDR3 sequences detected, about 6% appear once; the ten largest clones hold approximately 5%. Germline V CDR1 and CDR2: SNHLY, FYNNEI. After removal of 4 bases from V and 7 bases from J, the junction contained 6 bases not matched to a gene. The CDR3 loop spans 15 amino acids. This TCR was sampled from a male donor with ankylosing spondylitis. Sequencing was done on a sample of synovial fluid, either unsorted or a sorted T cell fraction (not recorded which). V and J are TRBV2 and TRBJ2-1; 11 nucleotides match TRBD2. The CDR3 spells CASSASGLAANEQFF. In DNA form, the CDR3 reads TGTGCCAGCAGTGCCTCGGGACTAGCGGCAAATGAGCAGTTCTTC.